The entry that follows covers one TCR beta chain sequence. This sample is part of a study of blood T cell repertoires in COVID-19. Original methodology: Estimation of nucleated cell counts was performed using reference gene primer amplification. Here immunoSEQ multiplex PCR was the method, and the copy in TCRdb shows in-frame clones only, minus some. V, J and clone size reflect that table, while D and trimming were determined from the DNA. The sample shows over 50,000 clones, about 91% of them seen only once. From germline, CDR1 is LGHNA and CDR2 YNFKEQ. The CDR3 runs to 13 residues. Deletions cut 5 bases from V and 6 bases from J, with 11 bases between.

The rearrangement joins TRBV4-2 to TRBJ2-1; weak D call: TRBD2 (6 bases). Sequencing used peripheral blood. The sequence derives from a man in his forties or fifties with active COVID-19. Here the CDR3 reads CASSMGTPNEQFF. CDR3 nucleotide sequence: TGTGCCAGCAGCATGGGGACTCCCAATGAGCAGTTCTTC.